The 26 T cell receptor beta chains below all came from one sample that was sequenced in a study of blood T cell repertoires in COVID-19. The protocol was immunoSEQ multiplex PCR, while the TCRdb copy is restricted to in-frame clones and leaves out a portion. The table lists 190,000 or so clones, around 80% of them singletons. The sequenced sample was peripheral blood. These receptor sequences come from a woman older than 75 with active or convalescent COVID-19.

The sample holds a few counts of this clone. The V call is TRBV28, the J call TRBJ1-5; D is undetermined. Germline CDR1 MDHEN, CDR2 SYDVKM. The length of the CDR3 is 15 residues. Trimming pared 6 bases from V and 1 base from J, leaving 13 bases between. The CDR3 DNA reads as TGTGCCAGCAGCTTGCTACAGACGAGCAATCAGCCCCAGCATTTT. It yields the protein CASSLLQTSNQPQHF.

The J gene is TRBJ2-1, the V gene TRBV27; a possible D gene is TRBD2 (6 bases). The CDR3 runs 18 residues. Germline V CDR1 and CDR2: MNHEY, SMNVEV (reference sequence). V was clipped by 6 bases and J by 13 bases, with 34 bases between them. CDR3 DNA: TGTGCCAGCAGAACCACATTAAGCGGAGGGGTTCGGTCGCTTGTTCAGTTCTTC. Translation gives CASRTTLSGGVRSLVQFF.

The genes are TRBV6-5 and TRBJ1-3, with 7 positions matching TRBD1. Germline values: CDR1 MNHEY, CDR2 SVGAGI. J gave up 2 bases and V 9 bases, and 4 bases lay outside the gene matches. This CDR3 is built from 13 residues. The CDR3 loop reads CASIDRAGNTIYF. In DNA, the CDR3 is TGTGCCAGTATTGACAGGGCTGGAAACACCATATATTTT.

The J gene is TRBJ2-5, the V gene TRBV14, with D maybe TRBD2 (5 bases). The CDR3 length is 13 residues. Trimming took off 5 bases at V and 5 bases at J, with 12 bases between the two ends. CDR1 is SGHDN, CDR2 FVKESK, per germline. CDR3 in amino acids: CASSWRALETQYF. The DNA of the CDR3 is TGTGCCAGCAGCTGGCGGGCGTTGGAGACCCAGTACTTC. Supplemented by reference TRBV14 and TRBJ2-5, the full variable domain reads EAGVTQFPSHSVIEKGQTVTLRCDPISGHDNLYWYRRVMGKEIKFLLHFVKESKQDESGMPNNRFLAERTGGTYSTLKVQPAELEDSGVYFCASSWRALETQYFGPGTRLLVL.

V is TRBV21-1 and J is TRBJ2-7; TRBD1 is taken as the D call from the table, unchecked against the DNA. TRBV21-1 is an annotated pseudogene. This CDR3 region has 13 residues. CDR3 sequence: CATSRRALYEQYF. The DNA for the CDR3 is TGTGCCACCAGCCGCAGGGCTCTCTACGAGCAGTACTTC.

The V and J genes are TRBV5-1 and TRBJ2-7; maybe TRBD2 (6 bases). The CDR3 consists of 14 residues. Between the trimmed V and J ends, which lost 6 bases and 2 bases, there was a span of 15 bases. Germline V gene sequence: CDR1 SGHRS, CDR2 YFSETQ. CDR3 coding DNA: TGCGCCAGCAACGCCGGGACTGGCACCTACGAGCAGTACTTC. Translating it yields CASNAGTGTYEQYF.

A note on this clone: The junction does not match germline at one end; this may be a read error. Other DNA sequences in the same sample also yield this CDR3. The chain couples TRBV19 to TRBJ2-3; 9 nucleotides agree with TRBD2. Germline CDR1 LNHDA, CDR2 SQIVND (reference sequence). The CDR3 sequence is 15 residues long. The CDR3 reads CASSLLAGSTDTQYF. CDR3 nucleotides: TGTGCCAGTAGCCTTCTAGCGGGGAGCACGGATACGCAGTATTTT.

The rearrangement links TRBV12-3 or TRBV12-4 to TRBJ1-4, with 7 bases matching TRBD1. J gave up 0 bases and V 9 bases, and 1 base lay outside the gene matches. The CDR3 totals 13 residues. CDR3 nucleotides: TGTGCCAGTGGGACAGCAACTAATGAAAAACTGTTTTTT. Amino acid sequence: CASGTATNEKLFF.

This clone was picked up a small number of times. The genes are TRBV9 and TRBJ2-1; TRBD1 matches 8 bases. V was clipped by 0 bases and J by 3 bases; unmatched bases: 5. Germline V lookup: CDR1 SGDLS, CDR2 YYNGEE. This CDR3 has 16 amino acids. CDR3 amino acids: CASSVAMGQDYNEQFF. The CDR3 DNA sequence: TGTGCCAGCAGCGTAGCTATGGGACAGGACTACAATGAGCAGTTCTTC.

V gene TRBV5-1 combines with J gene TRBJ1-1, with TRBD1 matching over 8 bases. CDR3 length: 15 residues. Germline V lookup: CDR1 SGHRS, CDR2 YFSETQ. The J segment lost 4 bases and the V segment lost 0 bases, leaving 5 bases of the junction unmatched. In DNA, the CDR3 is TGCGCCAGCAGCTTGGACCGACAGGGGCCCACTGAAGCTTTCTTT. Amino acids: CASSLDRQGPTEAFF.

The chain uses TRBV19 and TRBJ2-2; TRBD1 agrees at 9 bases. Germline-derived CDR1 and CDR2 are LNHDA and SQIVND (reference sequence). There are 16 residues in the CDR3. The junction had 5 bases not matched to a gene; V was cut back by 4 bases and J by 2 bases. The chain's CDR3 is CASSSGTGLNTGELFF. In DNA form, the CDR3 reads TGTGCCAGTAGTAGCGGGACAGGGCTCAACACCGGGGAGCTGTTTTTT.

The chain carries TRBV6-5 and TRBJ1-1, with D perhaps TRBD1 (6 bases). CDR1 and CDR2 from the germline V gene are MNHEY and SVGAGI. The CDR3 has 14 amino acids. V was pared by 7 bases and J by 2 bases, with 14 bases between. CDR3 protein: CASNRQVVNTEAFF. The CDR3 DNA sequence: TGTGCCAGCAATCGACAGGTTGTAAACACTGAAGCTTTCTTT.

This clone has a single count. V and J are TRBV16 and TRBJ1-1; possible D gene TRBD1, 6 bases. The length of the CDR3 is 15 residues. The germline gives CDR1 KGHSY, CDR2 FQNENV. V was cut by 1 base and J by 5 bases, with 14 bases left in between. The DNA of the CDR3 is TGTGCCAGCAGCCAATTGAGGGGACATATGACTGAAGCTTTCTTT. Protein: CASSQLRGHMTEAFF.

The CDR3 loop reads CASRERNGMGTQYF. The CDR3 region has the DNA TGTGCCAGCAGGGAAAGGAACGGGATGGGGACCCAGTACTTC. The rearrangement uses TRBV7-2 and TRBJ2-5, with D possibly matching TRBD2 (5 bases). Trimming took 6 bases from V and 7 from J, leaving 18 bases between them. CDR3 size: 14 residues. Per germline, CDR1 SGHTA and CDR2 FQGNSA.

The chain employs TRBV25-1 and TRBJ2-2; 9 bases line up with TRBD1. J was trimmed by 8 bases and V by 5 bases; bases with no gene match: 9. The germline CDR1 and CDR2 sequences are MGHDK and SYGVNS. CDR3 length: 15 residues. CDR3: CASSHPGTGTGELFF. In DNA, the CDR3 is TGTGCCAGCAGTCATCCCGGGACAGGGACGGGGGAGCTGTTTTTT.

The sample holds one count of this clone. V and J are TRBV27 and TRBJ2-1; the match to TRBD2 covers 9 bases. In germline, CDR1 is MNHEY, CDR2 SMNVEV (reference sequence). The V and J ends lost 10 bases and 2 bases, in that order; junction bases with no gene match: 3. The CDR3 is 13 amino acids. The CDR3 reads CATGGGAYNEQFF. The CDR3 nucleotides are TGTGCCACCGGCGGGGGGGCCTACAATGAGCAGTTCTTC.

V and J are TRBV18 and TRBJ2-1, with no clear D. This CDR3 is 13 amino acids long. V dropped 4 bases and J dropped 5 bases, with 9 bases sitting between them. The germline V gene encodes CDR1 KGHSH and CDR2 LQKENI. DNA of the CDR3: TGTGCCAGCTCACTAACGAACAACAATGAGCAGTTCTTC. Its protein is CASSLTNNNEQFF.

The chain recombines TRBV5-1 with TRBJ1-1, with 8 bases matching TRBD1. The CDR3 contains 14 residues. The V and J ends lost 4 bases and 4 bases, in that order; junction bases with no gene match: 6. The germline CDR1 and CDR2 sequences are SGHRS and YFSETQ. CDR3 nucleotides: TGCGCCAGCAGCAGTGGACAGGGCCCCACTGAAGCTTTCTTT. Protein: CASSSGQGPTEAFF.

This chain joins TRBV7-9 and TRBJ1-1, with D possibly being TRBD1 (5 bases). This CDR3 is built from 15 residues. V lost 3 bases and J 3 bases, leaving 14 bases between the germline ends. Looked up from germline, CDR1 is SEHNR and CDR2 is FQNEAQ (reference sequence). The CDR3 DNA reads as TGTGCCAGCAGCTTCTGGGGGAGGAAGGACACTGAAGCTTTCTTT. It translates to CASSFWGRKDTEAFF.

The chain couples TRBV3-1 (or the pseudogene TRBV3-2) to TRBJ2-3; D possibly corresponds to TRBD2 (5 bases). The CDR3 runs to 14 residues. The V end was cut by 1 base, the J end by 9 bases, with 14 bases between. Germline lookup yields CDR1 LGHDT and CDR2 YNNKEL (reference sequence). CDR3 sequence (DNA): TGTGCCAGCAGCCAAGGTCGGGGAGAGTGGACGCAGTATTTT. It encodes CASSQGRGEWTQYF.

In its sample, this clone was seen once. This chain joins TRBV6-5 and TRBJ1-2, with D perhaps matching TRBD1 (6 bases). Per the germline V gene, CDR1 is MNHEY and CDR2 is SVGAGI. The CDR3 consists of 13 residues. V was cut by 10 bases and J by 5 bases, with 17 bases left in between. This chain's CDR3 is CATRVGGAYGYTF. The CDR3, as DNA: TGTGCCACCAGAGTCGGGGGGGCGTATGGCTACACCTTC.

This clone appeared a few times. This CDR3 reads CASSQAGSPNPEQYF. The CDR3 nucleotides read TGCGCCAGCAGCCAGGCGGGTTCACCGAATCCCGAGCAGTACTTC. The genes are TRBV4-1 and TRBJ2-7; possibly TRBD2 for D (5 bases). CDR1 and CDR2 from the germline V gene are MGHRA and YSYEKL. V lost 3 bases, J lost 6 bases, and 18 bases lay in between. The CDR3 is 15 residues long.

The rearrangement joins TRBV28 to TRBJ1-2, with D unclear. The CDR3 contains 12 residues. Germline values: CDR1 MDHEN, CDR2 SYDVKM. V lost 7 bases and J 2 bases, leaving 8 bases between the germline ends. The CDR3 here is CASTPRNYGYTF. For the CDR3, the DNA is TGTGCCAGCACCCCCAGGAACTATGGCTACACCTTC.

CDR3 DNA sequence: TGTGCCAGCAGCAAACAATTCGGGTATGTCACGGCAACTAATGAAAAACTGTTTTTT. It codes for CASSKQFGYVTATNEKLFF. The chain combines TRBV11-2 with TRBJ1-4; D gene uncertain. The CDR3 runs 19 residues. Per the germline V gene, CDR1 is SGHAT and CDR2 is FQNNGV. The V gene lost 5 bases and the J gene lost 0 bases, with 22 bases spanning the gap.

Here the CDR3 DNA reads TGCGCCAGCAGCTTGCAACAGGGGAACACTGAAGCTTTCTTT. Its protein product is CASSLQQGNTEAFF. The J gene is TRBJ1-1, the V gene TRBV5-1, with a tentative D call TRBD1 (6 bases). Trimming took off 1 base at V and 1 base at J, with 8 bases between the two ends. This CDR3 comprises 14 residues. Per the germline V gene, CDR1 is SGHRS and CDR2 is YFSETQ.

This clone was counted a few times. The DNA for the CDR3 is TGCAGCGTTGAAGCCCCAGCGAACACCGGGGAGCTGTTTTTT. It codes for CSVEAPANTGELFF. The chain has TRBV29-1 and TRBJ2-2; D not certain. Trimming pared 1 base from V and 0 bases from J, leaving 6 bases between. Per the germline V gene, CDR1 is SQVTM and CDR2 is ANQGSEA. The CDR3 has 14 amino acids.